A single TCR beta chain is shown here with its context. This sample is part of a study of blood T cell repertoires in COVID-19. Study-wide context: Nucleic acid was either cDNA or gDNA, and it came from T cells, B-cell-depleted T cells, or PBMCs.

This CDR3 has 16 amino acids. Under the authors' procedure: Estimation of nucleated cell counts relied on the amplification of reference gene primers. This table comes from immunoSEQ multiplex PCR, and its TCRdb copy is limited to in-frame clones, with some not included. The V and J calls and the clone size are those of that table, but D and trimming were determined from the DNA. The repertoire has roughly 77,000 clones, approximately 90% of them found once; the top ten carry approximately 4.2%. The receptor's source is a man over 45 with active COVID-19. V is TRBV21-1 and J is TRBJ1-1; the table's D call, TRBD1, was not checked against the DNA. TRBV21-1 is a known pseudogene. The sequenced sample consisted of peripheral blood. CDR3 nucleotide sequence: TGTGCCAGCAGCAAACATGGACAGGGAATGAACACTGAAGCTTTCTTT. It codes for CASSKHGQGMNTEAFF.